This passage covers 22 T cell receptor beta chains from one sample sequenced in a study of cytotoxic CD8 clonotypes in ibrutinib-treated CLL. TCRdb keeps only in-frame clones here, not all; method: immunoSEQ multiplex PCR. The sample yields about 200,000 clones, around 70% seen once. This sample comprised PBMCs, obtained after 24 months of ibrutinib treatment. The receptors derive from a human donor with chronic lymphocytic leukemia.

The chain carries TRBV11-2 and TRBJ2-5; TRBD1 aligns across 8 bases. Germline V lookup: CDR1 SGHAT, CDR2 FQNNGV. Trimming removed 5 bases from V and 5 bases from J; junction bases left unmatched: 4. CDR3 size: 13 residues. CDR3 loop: CASSPDRVETQYF. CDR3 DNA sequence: TGTGCCAGCAGCCCGGACAGGGTGGAGACCCAGTACTTC.

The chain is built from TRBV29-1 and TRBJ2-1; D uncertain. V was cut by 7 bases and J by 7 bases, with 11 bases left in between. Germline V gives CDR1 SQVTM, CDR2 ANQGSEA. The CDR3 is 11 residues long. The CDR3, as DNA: TGCAGCGCTACCGTTTTGAATGAGCAGTTCTTC. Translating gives CSATVLNEQFF.

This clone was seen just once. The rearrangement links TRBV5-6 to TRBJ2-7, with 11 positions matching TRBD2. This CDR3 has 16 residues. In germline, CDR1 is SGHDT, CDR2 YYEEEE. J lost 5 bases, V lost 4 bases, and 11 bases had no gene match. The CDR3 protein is CASSKAGTSGRDEQYF. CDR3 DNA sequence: TGTGCCAGCAGCAAAGCCGGGACTAGCGGACGGGACGAGCAGTACTTC.

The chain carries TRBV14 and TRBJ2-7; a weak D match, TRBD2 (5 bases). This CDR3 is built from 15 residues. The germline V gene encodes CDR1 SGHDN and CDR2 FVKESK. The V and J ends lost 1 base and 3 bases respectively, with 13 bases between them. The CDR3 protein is CASSQGRLPLYEQYF. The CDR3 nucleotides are TGTGCCAGCAGCCAAGGGAGGCTCCCCCTCTACGAGCAGTACTTC.

CDR3 sequence reads: CASSLNRGYEQYF. CDR3 bases: TGTGCCAGCAGCTTAAACAGGGGCTACGAGCAGTACTTC. The chain links TRBV7-2 to TRBJ2-7; 7 positions match TRBD1. V dropped 2 bases and J dropped 3; count of bases not matched to a gene: 1. CDR3 size: 13 residues. Germline V lookup: CDR1 SGHTA, CDR2 FQGNSA. Complete variable domain (other parts from reference TRBV7-2 and TRBJ2-7): GAGVSQSPSNKVTEKGKDVELRCDPISGHTALYWYRQSLGQGLEFLIYFQGNSAPDKSGLPSDRFSAERTGGSVSTLTIQRTQQEDSAVYLCASSLNRGYEQYFGPGTRLTVT.

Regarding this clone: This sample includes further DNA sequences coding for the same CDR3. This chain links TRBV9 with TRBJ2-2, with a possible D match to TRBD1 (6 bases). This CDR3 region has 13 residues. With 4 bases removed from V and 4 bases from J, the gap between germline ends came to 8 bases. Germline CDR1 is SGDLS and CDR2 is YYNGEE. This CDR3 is CASSTRGTGELFF. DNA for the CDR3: TGTGCCAGCAGCACCAGGGGCACCGGGGAGCTGTTTTTT.

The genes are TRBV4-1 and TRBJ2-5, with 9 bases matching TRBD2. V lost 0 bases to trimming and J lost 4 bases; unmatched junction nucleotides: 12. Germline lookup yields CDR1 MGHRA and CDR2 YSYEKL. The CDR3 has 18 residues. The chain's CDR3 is CASSQEGSMAGGGETQYF. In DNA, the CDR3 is TGCGCCAGCAGCCAAGAGGGGTCCATGGCGGGAGGGGGAGAGACCCAGTACTTC.

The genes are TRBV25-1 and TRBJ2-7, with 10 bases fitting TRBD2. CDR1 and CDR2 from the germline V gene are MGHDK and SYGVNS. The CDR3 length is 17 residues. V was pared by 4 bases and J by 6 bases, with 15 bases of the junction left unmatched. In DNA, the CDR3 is TGTGCCAGCAGTGCTATAGCGGGAGGCTTCATTCAGGGCGAGCAGTACTTC. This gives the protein CASSAIAGGFIQGEQYF.

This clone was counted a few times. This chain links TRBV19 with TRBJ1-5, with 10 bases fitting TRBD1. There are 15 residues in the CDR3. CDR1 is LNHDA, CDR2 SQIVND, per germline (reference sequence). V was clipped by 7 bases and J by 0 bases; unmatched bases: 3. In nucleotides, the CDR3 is TGTGCCAGTACTTGGACAGGGGGTAGCAATCAGCCCCAGCATTTT. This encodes CASTWTGGSNQPQHF.

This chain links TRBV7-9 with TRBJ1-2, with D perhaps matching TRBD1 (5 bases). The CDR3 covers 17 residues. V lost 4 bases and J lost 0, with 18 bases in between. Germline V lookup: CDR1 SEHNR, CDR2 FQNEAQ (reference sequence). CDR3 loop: CASSSRQPMQTNYGYTF. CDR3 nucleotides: TGTGCCAGCAGCTCAAGACAGCCCATGCAAACTAACTATGGCTACACCTTC.

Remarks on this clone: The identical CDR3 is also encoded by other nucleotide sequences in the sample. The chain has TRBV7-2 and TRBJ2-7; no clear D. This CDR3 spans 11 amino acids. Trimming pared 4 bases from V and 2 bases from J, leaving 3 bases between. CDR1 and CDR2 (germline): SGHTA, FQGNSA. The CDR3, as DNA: TGTGCCAGCAGCTCCACCTACGAGCAGTACTTC. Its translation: CASSSTYEQYF.

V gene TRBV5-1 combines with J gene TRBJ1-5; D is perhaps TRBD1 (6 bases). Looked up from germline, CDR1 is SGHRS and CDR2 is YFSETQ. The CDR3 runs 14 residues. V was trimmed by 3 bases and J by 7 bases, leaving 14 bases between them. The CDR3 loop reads CASSSGPGDQPQHF. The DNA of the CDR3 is TGCGCCAGCAGCTCGGGCCCAGGGGACCAGCCCCAGCATTTT.

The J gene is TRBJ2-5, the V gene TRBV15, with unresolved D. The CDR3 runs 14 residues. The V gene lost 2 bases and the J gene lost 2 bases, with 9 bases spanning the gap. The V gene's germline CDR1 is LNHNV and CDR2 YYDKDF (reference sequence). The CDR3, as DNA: TGTGCCACCAGCAGACGAACTTTACAAGAGACCCAGTACTTC. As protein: CATSRRTLQETQYF.

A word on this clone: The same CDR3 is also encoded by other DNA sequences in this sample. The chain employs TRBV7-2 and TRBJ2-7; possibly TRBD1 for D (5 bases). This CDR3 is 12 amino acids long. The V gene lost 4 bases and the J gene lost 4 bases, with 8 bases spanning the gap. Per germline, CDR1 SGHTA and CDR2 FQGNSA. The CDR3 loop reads CASSSQGYEQYF. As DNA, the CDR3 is TGTGCCAGCAGCTCTCAGGGATACGAGCAGTACTTC.

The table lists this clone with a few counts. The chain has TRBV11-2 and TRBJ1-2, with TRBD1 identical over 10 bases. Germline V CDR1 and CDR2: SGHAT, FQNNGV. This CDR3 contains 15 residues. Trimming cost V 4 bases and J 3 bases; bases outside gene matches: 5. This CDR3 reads CASSSSDRGHYGYTF. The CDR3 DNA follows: TGTGCCAGCAGCTCGTCCGACAGGGGGCACTATGGCTACACCTTC.

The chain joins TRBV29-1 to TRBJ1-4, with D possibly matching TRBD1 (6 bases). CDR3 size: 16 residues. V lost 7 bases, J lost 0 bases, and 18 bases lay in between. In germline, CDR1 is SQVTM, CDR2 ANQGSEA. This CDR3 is CSATGQSIATNEKLFF. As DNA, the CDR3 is TGCAGCGCCACGGGACAAAGCATTGCAACTAATGAAAAACTGTTTTTT. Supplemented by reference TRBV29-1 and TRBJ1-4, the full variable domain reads SAVISQKPSRDICQRGTSLTIQCQVDSQVTMMFWYRQQPGQSLTLIATANQGSEATYESGFVIDKFPISRPNLTFSTLTVSNMSPEDSSIYLCSATGQSIATNEKLFFGSGTQLSVL.

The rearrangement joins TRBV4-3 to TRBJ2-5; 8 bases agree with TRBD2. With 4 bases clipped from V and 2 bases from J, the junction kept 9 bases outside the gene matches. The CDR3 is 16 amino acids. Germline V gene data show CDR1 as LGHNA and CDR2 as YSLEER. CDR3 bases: TGCGCCAGCAGCCCAACTGGGCTAGCGGGTCAAGAGACCCAGTACTTC. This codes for CASSPTGLAGQETQYF.

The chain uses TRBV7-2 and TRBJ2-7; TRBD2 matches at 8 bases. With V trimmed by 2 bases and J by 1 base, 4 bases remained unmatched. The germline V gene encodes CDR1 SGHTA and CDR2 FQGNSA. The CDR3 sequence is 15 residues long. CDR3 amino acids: CASSLSSGTSYEQYF. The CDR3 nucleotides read TGTGCCAGCAGCTTAAGTAGCGGGACTTCCTACGAGCAGTACTTC.

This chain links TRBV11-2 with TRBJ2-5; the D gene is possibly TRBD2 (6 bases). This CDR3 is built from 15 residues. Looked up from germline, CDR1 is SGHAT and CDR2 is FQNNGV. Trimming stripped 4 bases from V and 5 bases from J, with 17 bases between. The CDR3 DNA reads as TGTGCCAGCAGCTATGGAGGGGATCCTCTGGAGACCCAGTACTTC. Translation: CASSYGGDPLETQYF.

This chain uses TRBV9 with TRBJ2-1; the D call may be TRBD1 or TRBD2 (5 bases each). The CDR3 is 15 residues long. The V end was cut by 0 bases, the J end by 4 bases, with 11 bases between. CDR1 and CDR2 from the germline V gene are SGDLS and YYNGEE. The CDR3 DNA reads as TGTGCCAGCAGCGTAGTGGGGGAGAGATACAATGAGCAGTTCTTC. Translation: CASSVVGERYNEQFF. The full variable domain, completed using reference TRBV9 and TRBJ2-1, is DSGVTQTPKHLITATGQRVTLRCSPRSGDLSVYWYQQSLDQGLQFLIQYYNGEERAKGNILERFSAQQFPDLHSELNLSSLELGDSALYFCASSVVGERYNEQFFGPGTRLTVL.

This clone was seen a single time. CDR3 bases: TGTGCCATCAATAAGGACAGGGTTCGGGACACTGAAGCTTTCTTT. Residues: CAINKDRVRDTEAFF. V usage is TRBV10-3 and J usage is TRBJ1-1; 8 bases are a match to TRBD1. Germline loops: CDR1 ENHRY, CDR2 SYGVKD. The CDR3 is made up of 15 amino acids. The V and J ends lost 7 bases and 3 bases, in that order; junction bases with no gene match: 10.

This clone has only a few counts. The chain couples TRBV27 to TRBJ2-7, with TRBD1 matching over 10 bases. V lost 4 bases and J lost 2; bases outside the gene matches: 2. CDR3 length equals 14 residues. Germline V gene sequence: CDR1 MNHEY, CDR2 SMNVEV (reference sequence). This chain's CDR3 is CASSYGQGAYEQYF. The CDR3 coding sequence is TGTGCCAGCAGTTATGGACAGGGGGCCTACGAGCAGTACTTC.